This T cell receptor beta chain stems from a study of blood T cell repertoires in COVID-19. Across the study: Material from acute and convalescent COVID-19 was sourced from the United States, Italy and Spain.

CDR1 is PRHDT and CDR2 is FYEKMQ in the germline V gene (reference sequence). J was trimmed by 0 bases and V by 3 bases; bases with no gene match: 7. The CDR3 extends over 17 amino acids. Libraries were prepared by immunoSEQ multiplex PCR; TCRdb keeps only in-frame clonotypes and omits some of them. The repertoire holds roughly 340,000 clones, under 95% seen once, with roughly 3.4% in the top ten. The TCR comes from a woman between 18 and 29 years old who had recovered from COVID-19. The genes are TRBV13 and TRBJ2-1; 8 bases match TRBD2. The sample taken for sequencing was peripheral blood. The CDR3 DNA reads TGTGCCAGCAGCTTCGGGGGGGCCCCGAGCTCCTACAATGAGCAGTTCTTC. Translation gives CASSFGGAPSSYNEQFF.